A selection of T cell receptor beta chains follows, all from one sample in a study of molecular identifiers for immune sequencing clone quantification. TCRdb re-derived calls from the PCR reads in MiXCR, one entry per CDR3 protein. The repertoire holds under 650,000 distinct CDR3 sequences, with 20% as singletons. The source material was naive CD8+ T cells from blood, with Jurkat cell RNA spiked in. Receptor source: a human donor in good health. Some libraries in this study had Jurkat cell RNA spiked in. Each CDR3 is given with its conserved first and last residue. The D gene is left open where the match is weak. Sizes are listed as how often the clone was seen (once, few, many) or a class if it is expanded.

cdr3_nt cdr3_aa v_call clone_size d_call j_call
TGTGCCAGCAGCCAAAAGACTAGCGGAACCTACGAGCAGTACTTC CASSQKTSGTYEQYF TRBV4-2 many TRBD2 TRBJ2-7
TGTGCCAGCAGCGTAGCATCCTACGGGGACGAGCAGTACTTC CASSVASYGDEQYF TRBV9 few NA TRBJ2-7
TGTGCCAGCAGCCAATTCGACGGGGGTATCACAGATACGCAGTATTTT CASSQFDGGITDTQYF TRBV3-1 few NA TRBJ2-3
TGCAGCGCCGTTGGGGGGACTGGCACAGATACGCAGTATTTT CSAVGGTGTDTQYF TRBV29-1 many NA TRBJ2-3
TGTGCCAGCAGTCAGACAGCCGGGAGCAATCAGCCCCAGCATTTT CASSQTAGSNQPQHF TRBV7-9 many NA TRBJ1-5
TGTGCCAGCAGCGTAGACGGGATCCCCGGAAACACCATATATTTT CASSVDGIPGNTIYF TRBV9 many NA TRBJ1-3
TGCGCCAGCAGCCCTTCCGGACAGGGTCTGGTAGAGCAGTACTTC CASSPSGQGLVEQYF TRBV4-1 many TRBD1 TRBJ2-7
TGCGCCAGCAGCCAAGATTGGACTAGAGCCTACAATGAGCAGTTCTTC CASSQDWTRAYNEQFF TRBV4-1 few TRBD2 TRBJ2-1
TGTGCCAGCATCCGGCGGGACACCGCTGAAGCTTTCTTT CASIRRDTAEAFF TRBV7-9 few NA TRBJ1-1
TGCGCCAGCAGCTTGTACGGCCAGGGGATGAACACTGAAGCTTTCTTT CASSLYGQGMNTEAFF TRBV5-1 many NA TRBJ1-1
TGTGCCAGCAGTTATTCCCCCACTGAAGCTTTCTTT CASSYSPTEAFF TRBV6-5 many NA TRBJ1-1
TGCAGTGCTAGGGCAGGGGACTACGAGCAGTACTTC CSARAGDYEQYF TRBV20-1 many NA TRBJ2-7
TGTGCCAGCAGATTGATATTCGTCCAGGGCACCTACAATGAGCAGTTCTTC CASRLIFVQGTYNEQFF TRBV27 few NA TRBJ2-1
TGCGCCAGCAGCAACGACAGGGGGCACTCAGATACGCAGCATTTT CASSNDRGHSDTQHF TRBV5-1 few TRBD1 TRBJ1-5
TGCAGTGCAAGTCCGGGCACAGATACGCAGTATTTT CSASPGTDTQYF TRBV20-1 many NA TRBJ2-3
TGTGCCAGCAGCCAAGGGGGCAACTACAATGAGCAGTTCTTC CASSQGGNYNEQFF TRBV4-2 few NA TRBJ2-1
TGTGCCAGCAGTTACTGGCAGGGGCCCTTCATGAACACTGAAGCTTTCTTT CASSYWQGPFMNTEAFF TRBV6-2/TRBV6-3 many NA TRBJ1-1
TGCGCCAGCAGCCAAGATCGGAGGGGCTGGACCGGGGAGCTGTTTTTT CASSQDRRGWTGELFF TRBV4-3 many NA TRBJ2-2